These T cell receptor beta chains were read from a single sample in a study of T cells after yellow fever vaccination. TCRdb re-derived calls from the 5' RACE reads in MiXCR, one entry per CDR3 protein. The sample records roughly 310,000 distinct CDR3 sequences, less than 4.5% being singletons. The sample in question was PBMCs, obtained on the day of the yellow fever booster vaccination. Source of these receptors: a man between 18 and 29 years old who received the YFV17D yellow fever vaccine. Each CDR3 is given with its conserved first and last residue. The D gene is left open where the match is weak. Size is omitted from some rows. Given values are once, few, many or a class for expanded clones.

NA,TRBV7-9,many,TRBJ2-3,CASSFSRGAGTDTQYF,TGTGCCAGCAGCTTCTCGAGGGGGGCGGGAACAGATACGCAGTATTTT
NA,TRBV2,many,TRBJ2-4,CASKGSFRNIQYF,TGTGCCAGCAAAGGCAGCTTCAGGAACATTCAGTACTTC
TRBD2,TRBV20-1,NA,TRBJ2-5,CSGLGGGQETQYF,TGCAGTGGATTGGGCGGGGGGCAAGAGACCCAGTACTTC
NA,TRBV7-2,once,TRBJ2-5,CASSREIFQETQYF,TGTGCCAGCAGCCGGGAGATCTTCCAAGAGACCCAGTACTTC
NA,TRBV5-1,NA,TRBJ2-5,CASSLATGTQETQYF,TGCGCCAGCAGCTTGGCTACAGGGACTCAAGAGACCCAGTACTTC
NA,TRBV19,NA,TRBJ1-1,CASSIQQGFSEAFF,TGTGCCAGTAGTATACAGCAGGGATTCTCTGAAGCTTTCTTT
TRBD1,TRBV13,NA,TRBJ2-2,CASSPGQAVTTGELFF,TGTGCCAGCAGCCCCGGACAGGCCGTTACCACCGGGGAGCTGTTTTTT
NA,TRBV6-2/TRBV6-3,many,TRBJ2-3,CASTYSLDTQYF,TGTGCCAGCACCTACTCTCTCGATACGCAGTATTTT
NA,TRBV7-2,many,TRBJ1-1,CASSLFAVRAGLNTEAFF,TGTGCCAGCAGCTTATTTGCGGTTAGGGCAGGCCTAAACACTGAAGCTTTCTTT
NA,TRBV14,few,TRBJ2-3,CASSRYRDTQYF,TGTGCCAGCAGCCGTTACAGGGATACGCAGTATTTT